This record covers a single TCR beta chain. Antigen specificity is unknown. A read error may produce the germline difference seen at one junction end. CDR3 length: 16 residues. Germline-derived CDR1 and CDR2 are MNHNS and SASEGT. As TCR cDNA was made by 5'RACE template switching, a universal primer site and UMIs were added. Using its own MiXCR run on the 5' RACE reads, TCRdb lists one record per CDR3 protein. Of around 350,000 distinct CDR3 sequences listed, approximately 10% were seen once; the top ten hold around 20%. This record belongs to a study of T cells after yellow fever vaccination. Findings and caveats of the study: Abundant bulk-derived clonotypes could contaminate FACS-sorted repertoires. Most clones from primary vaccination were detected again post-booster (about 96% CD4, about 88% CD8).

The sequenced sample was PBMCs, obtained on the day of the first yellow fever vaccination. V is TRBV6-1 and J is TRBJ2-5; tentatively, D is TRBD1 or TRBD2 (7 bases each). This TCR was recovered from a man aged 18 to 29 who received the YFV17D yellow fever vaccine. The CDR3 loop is CSSSVRGGPPVETQYF. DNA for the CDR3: TGTTCCAGCAGTGTCAGGGGGGGGCCCCCGGTTGAGACCCAGTACTTC.